The clone carrying this T cell receptor beta chain was detected once. The authors reverse transcribed roughly 0.5 to 1 ug RNA with random hexamers. TCRdb reprocessed the immunoSEQ multiplex PCR reads via MiXCR and lists one record per CDR3 protein. The data contain roughly 52,000 distinct CDR3 sequences, around 93% of them seen just once; the ten biggest clones take up about 0.8%. Germline loops: CDR1 DFQATT, CDR2 SNEGSKA (reference sequence). CDR3 length equals 16 residues. Trimming removed 4 bases from V and 1 base from J, with 19 bases in between. The sample comes from a study of CD8 T cells in Susac syndrome.

Sequenced sample: CD8+ T cells from PBMCs. This clonotype was obtained from a human donor with Susac syndrome. The J gene is TRBJ2-5, the V gene TRBV20-1; TRBD1 might be the D (5 bases). The CDR3 protein is CSAIQSRVTLQETQYF. The CDR3 nucleotides are TGCAGTGCTATTCAGTCCAGGGTGACCCTCCAAGAGACCCAGTACTTC.